A selection of T cell receptor beta chains follows, all from one sample in a study of a mutant IDH1 vaccine in newly diagnosed glioma. The protocol was immunoSEQ multiplex PCR, while the TCRdb copy is restricted to in-frame clones and leaves out a portion. This sample has about 32,000 clones, with around 84% found just once. Antigens for these TCRs are unknown. Sample: PBMCs, taken from a glioma patient whose treatment included an IDH1 peptide vaccine. The receptor set was obtained from a woman under 30 with glioma. The CDR3 runs from the conserved cysteine through the conserved F or W. The D gene is left open where the match is weak. Size tells how often a clone was seen (once, few, many) or the class of an expanded clone, and some rows leave it out.

CDR3aa | CDR3nt | j_gene | d_gene | abundance | v_gene
CASSLATGGTVPYEQYF | TGTGCCAGCAGCTTAGCCACGGGGGGGACAGTCCCCTACGAGCAGTACTTC | TRBJ2-7 | NA | NA | TRBV7-6
CASSIAGVSYEQYF | TGTGCCAGCAGTATAGCGGGAGTGAGCTACGAGCAGTACTTC | TRBJ2-7 | TRBD2 | few | TRBV28
CASSRGGPEQYF | TGTGCCAGTAGTAGGGGGGGACCCGAGCAGTACTTC | TRBJ2-7 | TRBD2 | few | TRBV19
CASSLAGETQYF | TGTGCCAGCAGCTTAGCGGGGGAGACCCAGTACTTC | TRBJ2-5 | NA | NA | TRBV7-6
CAVAGGRKAFF | TGTGCCGTCGCCGGGGGGCGGAAAGCTTTCTTT | TRBJ1-1 | NA | NA | TRBV2
CASSLGQGLGNSPLHF | TGTGCCAGCAGCTTAGGCCAGGGCCTGGGAAATTCACCCCTCCACTTT | TRBJ1-6 | NA | NA | TRBV7-9
CASSYSSGGNEQFF | TGTGCCAGCAGTTACTCGAGCGGGGGTAATGAGCAGTTCTTC | TRBJ2-1 | TRBD2 | NA | TRBV6-5
CASRNSGAYEQYF | TGTGCCAGTCGGAACAGCGGGGCCTACGAGCAGTACTTC | TRBJ2-7 | TRBD2 | NA | TRBV19
CASSGGTGGPQETQYF | TGCGCCAGCAGCGGCGGGACAGGTGGACCCCAAGAGACCCAGTACTTC | TRBJ2-5 | TRBD1 | NA | TRBV5-1
CAWSVAGVKQFF | TGTGCCTGGAGTGTTGCCGGAGTGAAGCAGTTCTTC | TRBJ2-1 | NA | once | TRBV30
CASSPDPDRLNQPQHF | TGCGCCAGCAGCCCTGACCCGGACAGGCTTAATCAGCCCCAGCATTTT | TRBJ1-5 | TRBD1 | NA | TRBV5-1
CASKDLINTEAFF | TGTGCCAGCAAGGACCTGATAAACACTGAAGCTTTCTTT | TRBJ1-1 | NA | NA | TRBV7-6
CASSLVTGRTQETQYF | TGCGCCAGCAGCTTGGTGACAGGGCGAACCCAAGAGACCCAGTACTTC | TRBJ2-5 | TRBD1 | NA | TRBV5-1
CASSQDLNEKLFF | TGTGCCAGCAGCCAAGATCTCAATGAAAAACTGTTTTTT | TRBJ1-4 | NA | NA | TRBV4-2
CASSGPLETQYF | TGTGCCAGCAGTGGACCTCTGGAGACCCAGTACTTC | TRBJ2-5 | NA | NA | TRBV2